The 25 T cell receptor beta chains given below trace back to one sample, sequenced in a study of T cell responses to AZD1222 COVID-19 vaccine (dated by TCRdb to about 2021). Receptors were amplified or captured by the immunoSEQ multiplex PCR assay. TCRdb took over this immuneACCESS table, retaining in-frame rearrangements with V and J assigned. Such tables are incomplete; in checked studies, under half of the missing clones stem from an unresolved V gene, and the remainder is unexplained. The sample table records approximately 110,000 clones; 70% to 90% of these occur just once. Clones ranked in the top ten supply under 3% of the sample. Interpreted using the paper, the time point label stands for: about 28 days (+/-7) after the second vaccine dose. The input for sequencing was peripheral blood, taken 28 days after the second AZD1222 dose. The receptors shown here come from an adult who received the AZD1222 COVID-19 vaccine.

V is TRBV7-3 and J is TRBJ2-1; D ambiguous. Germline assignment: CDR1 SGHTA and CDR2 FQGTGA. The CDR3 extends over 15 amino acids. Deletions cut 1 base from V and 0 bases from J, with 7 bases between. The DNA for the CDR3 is TGTGCCAGCAGCTTAAGATTGAGCTCCTACAATGAGCAGTTCTTC. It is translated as CASSLRLSSYNEQFF.

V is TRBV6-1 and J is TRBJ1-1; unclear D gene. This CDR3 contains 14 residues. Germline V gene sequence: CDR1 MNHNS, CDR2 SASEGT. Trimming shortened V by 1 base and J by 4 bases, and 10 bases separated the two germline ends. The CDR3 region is CASSEVPRTTEAFF. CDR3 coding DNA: TGTGCCAGCAGTGAAGTCCCGCGGACCACTGAAGCTTTCTTT.

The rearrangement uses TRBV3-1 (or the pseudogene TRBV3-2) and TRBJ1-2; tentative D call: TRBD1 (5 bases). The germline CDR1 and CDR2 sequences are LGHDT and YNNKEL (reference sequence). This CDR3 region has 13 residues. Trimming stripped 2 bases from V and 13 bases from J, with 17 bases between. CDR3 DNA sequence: TGTGCCAGCAGCCAATTAGAGGAGGGGCAAGGCACCTTC. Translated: CASSQLEEGQGTF.

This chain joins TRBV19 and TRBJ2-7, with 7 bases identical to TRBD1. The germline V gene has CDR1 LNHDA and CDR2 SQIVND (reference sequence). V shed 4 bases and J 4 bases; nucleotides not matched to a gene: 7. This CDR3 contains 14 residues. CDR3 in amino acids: CASSRAQGTYEQYF. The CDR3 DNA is TGTGCCAGTAGTAGGGCACAGGGGACGTACGAGCAGTACTTC. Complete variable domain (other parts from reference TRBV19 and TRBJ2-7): DGGITQSPKYLFRKEGQNVTLSCEQNLNHDAMYWYRQDPGQGLRLIYYSQIVNDFQKGDIAEGYSVSREKKESFPLTVTSAQKNPTAFYLCASSRAQGTYEQYFGPGTRLTVT.

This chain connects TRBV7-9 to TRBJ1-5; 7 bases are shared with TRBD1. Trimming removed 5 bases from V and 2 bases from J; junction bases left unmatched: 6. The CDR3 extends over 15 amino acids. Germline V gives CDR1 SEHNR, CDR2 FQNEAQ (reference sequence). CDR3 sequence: CASSRGDRGNQPQHF. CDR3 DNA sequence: TGTGCCAGCAGCCGCGGAGACAGGGGCAATCAGCCCCAGCATTTT. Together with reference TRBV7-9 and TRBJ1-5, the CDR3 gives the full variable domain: DTGVSQNPRHKITKRGQNVTFRCDPISEHNRLYWYRQTLGQGPEFLTYFQNEAQLEKSRLLSDRFSAERPKGSFSTLEIQRTEQGDSAMYLCASSRGDRGNQPQHFGDGTRLSIL.

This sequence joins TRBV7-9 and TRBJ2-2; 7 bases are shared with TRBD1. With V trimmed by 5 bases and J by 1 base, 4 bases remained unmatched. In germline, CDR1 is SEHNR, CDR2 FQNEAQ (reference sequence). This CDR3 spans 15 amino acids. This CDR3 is CASSTGQRNTGELFF. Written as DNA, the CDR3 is TGTGCCAGCAGCACGGGACAGCGGAACACCGGGGAGCTGTTTTTT.

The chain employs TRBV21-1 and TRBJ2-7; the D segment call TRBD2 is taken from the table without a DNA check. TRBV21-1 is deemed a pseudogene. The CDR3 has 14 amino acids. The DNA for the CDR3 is TGTGCCAGCATCAAGGGGGCTAGCGGGAGAGAGCAGTACTTC. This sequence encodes CASIKGASGREQYF.

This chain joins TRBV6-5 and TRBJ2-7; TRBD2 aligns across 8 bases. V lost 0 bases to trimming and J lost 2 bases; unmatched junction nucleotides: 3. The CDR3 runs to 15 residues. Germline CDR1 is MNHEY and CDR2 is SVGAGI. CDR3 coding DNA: TGTGCCAGCAGTTACTCGAGTAGCGGGGCCTACGAGCAGTACTTC. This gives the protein CASSYSSSGAYEQYF.

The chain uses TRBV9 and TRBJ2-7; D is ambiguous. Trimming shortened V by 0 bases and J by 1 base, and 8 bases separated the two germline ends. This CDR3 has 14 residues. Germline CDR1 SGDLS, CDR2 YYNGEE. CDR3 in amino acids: CASSVDLGSYEQYF. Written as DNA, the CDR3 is TGTGCCAGCAGCGTAGATCTAGGTTCCTACGAGCAGTACTTC.

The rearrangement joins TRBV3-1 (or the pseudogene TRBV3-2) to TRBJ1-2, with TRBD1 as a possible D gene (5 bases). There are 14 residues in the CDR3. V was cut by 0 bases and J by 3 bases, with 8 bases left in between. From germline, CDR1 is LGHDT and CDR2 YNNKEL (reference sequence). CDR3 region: CASSQERGDYGYTF. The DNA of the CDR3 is TGTGCCAGCAGCCAAGAGAGGGGAGACTATGGCTACACCTTC.

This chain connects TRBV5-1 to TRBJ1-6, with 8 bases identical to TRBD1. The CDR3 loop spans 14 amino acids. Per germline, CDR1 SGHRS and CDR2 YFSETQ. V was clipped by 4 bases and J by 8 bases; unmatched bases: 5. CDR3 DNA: TGCGCCAGCAGCATGCAGGGGGCCGATTCACCCCTCCACTTT. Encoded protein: CASSMQGADSPLHF.

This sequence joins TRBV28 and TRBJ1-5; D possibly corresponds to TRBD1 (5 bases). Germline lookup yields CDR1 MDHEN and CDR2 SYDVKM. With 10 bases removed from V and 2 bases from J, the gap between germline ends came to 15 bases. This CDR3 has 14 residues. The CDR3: CATKRGRGNQPQHF. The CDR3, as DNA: TGTGCCACTAAACGTGGCAGGGGCAATCAGCCCCAGCATTTT.

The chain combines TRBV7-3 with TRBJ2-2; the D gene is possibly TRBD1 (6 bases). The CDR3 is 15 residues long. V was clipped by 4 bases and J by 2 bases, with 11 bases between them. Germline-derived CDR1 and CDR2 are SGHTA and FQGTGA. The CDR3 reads CASSSPGQNTGELFF. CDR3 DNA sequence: TGTGCCAGCAGCTCACCGGGACAAAACACCGGGGAGCTGTTTTTT.

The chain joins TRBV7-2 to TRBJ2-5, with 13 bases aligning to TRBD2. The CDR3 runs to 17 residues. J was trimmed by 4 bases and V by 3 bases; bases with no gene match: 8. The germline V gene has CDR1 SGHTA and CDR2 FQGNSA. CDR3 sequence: CASSFYGLAGVGETQYF. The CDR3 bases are TGTGCCAGCAGCTTTTACGGACTAGCGGGAGTTGGAGAGACCCAGTACTTC.

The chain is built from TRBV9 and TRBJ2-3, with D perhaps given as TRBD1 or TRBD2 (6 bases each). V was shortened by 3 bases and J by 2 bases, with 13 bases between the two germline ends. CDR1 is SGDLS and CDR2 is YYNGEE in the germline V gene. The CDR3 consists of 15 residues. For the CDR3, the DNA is TGTGCCAGCAGCGCGTGGGGGGCGCCCACAGATACGCAGTATTTT. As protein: CASSAWGAPTDTQYF.

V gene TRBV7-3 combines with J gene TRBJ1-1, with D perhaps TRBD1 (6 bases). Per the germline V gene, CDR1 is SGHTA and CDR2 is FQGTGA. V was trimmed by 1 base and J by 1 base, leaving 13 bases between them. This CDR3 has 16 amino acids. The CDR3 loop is CASSLIPGTRNTEAFF. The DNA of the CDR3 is TGTGCCAGCAGCTTAATTCCCGGGACAAGGAACACTGAAGCTTTCTTT.

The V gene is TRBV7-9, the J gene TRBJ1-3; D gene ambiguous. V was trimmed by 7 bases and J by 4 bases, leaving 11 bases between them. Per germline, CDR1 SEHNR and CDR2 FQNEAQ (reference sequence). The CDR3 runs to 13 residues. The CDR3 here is CASTQKWGNTIYF. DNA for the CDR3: TGTGCCAGCACCCAAAAGTGGGGAAACACCATATATTTT.

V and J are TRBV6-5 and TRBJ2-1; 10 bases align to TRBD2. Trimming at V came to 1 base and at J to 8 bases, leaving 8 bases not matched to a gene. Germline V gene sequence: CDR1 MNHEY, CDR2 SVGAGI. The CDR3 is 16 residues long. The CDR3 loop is CASSYWTGLAADEQFF. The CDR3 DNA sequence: TGTGCCAGCAGTTACTGGACCGGACTAGCGGCGGATGAGCAGTTCTTC.

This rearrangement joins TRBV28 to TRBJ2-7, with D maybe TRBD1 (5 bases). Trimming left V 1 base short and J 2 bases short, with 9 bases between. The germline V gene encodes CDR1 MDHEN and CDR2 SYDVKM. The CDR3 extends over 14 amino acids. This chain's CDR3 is CASSLSGMTYEQYF. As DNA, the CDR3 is TGTGCCAGCAGTTTATCAGGGATGACCTACGAGCAGTACTTC.

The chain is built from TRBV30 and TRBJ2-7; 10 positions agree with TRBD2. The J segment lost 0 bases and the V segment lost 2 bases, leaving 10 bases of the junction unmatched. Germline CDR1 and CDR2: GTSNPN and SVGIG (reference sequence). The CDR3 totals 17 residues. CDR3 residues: CAWSRLSGLAASYEQYF. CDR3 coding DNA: TGTGCCTGGAGTAGATTGTCTGGACTAGCGGCCTCCTACGAGCAGTACTTC.

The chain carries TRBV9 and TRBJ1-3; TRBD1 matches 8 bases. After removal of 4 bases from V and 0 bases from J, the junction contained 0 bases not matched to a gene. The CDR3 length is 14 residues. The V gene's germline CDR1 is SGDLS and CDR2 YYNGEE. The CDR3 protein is CASSTGGSGNTIYF. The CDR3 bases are TGTGCCAGCAGCACAGGGGGCTCTGGAAACACCATATATTTT. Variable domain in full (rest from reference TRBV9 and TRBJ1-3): DSGVTQTPKHLITATGQRVTLRCSPRSGDLSVYWYQQSLDQGLQFLIQYYNGEERAKGNILERFSAQQFPDLHSELNLSSLELGDSALYFCASSTGGSGNTIYFGEGSWLTVV.

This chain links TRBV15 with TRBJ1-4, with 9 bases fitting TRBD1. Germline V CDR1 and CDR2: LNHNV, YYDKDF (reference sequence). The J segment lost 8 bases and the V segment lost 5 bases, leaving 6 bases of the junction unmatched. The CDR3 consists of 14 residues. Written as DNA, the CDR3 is TGTGCCACCAGCTTGGGACAGGGCGGCGAAAAACTGTTTTTT. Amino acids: CATSLGQGGEKLFF.

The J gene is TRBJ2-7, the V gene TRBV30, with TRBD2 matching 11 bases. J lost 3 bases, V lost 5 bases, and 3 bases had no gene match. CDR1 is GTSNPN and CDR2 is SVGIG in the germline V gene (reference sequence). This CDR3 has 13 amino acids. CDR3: CAWGSGRGYEQYF. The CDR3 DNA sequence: TGTGCCTGGGGTAGCGGGAGGGGCTACGAGCAGTACTTC.

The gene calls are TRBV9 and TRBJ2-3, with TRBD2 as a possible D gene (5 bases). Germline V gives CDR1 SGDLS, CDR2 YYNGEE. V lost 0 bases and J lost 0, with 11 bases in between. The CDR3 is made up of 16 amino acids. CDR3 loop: CASSVEASRSTDTQYF. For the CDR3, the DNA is TGTGCCAGCAGCGTAGAGGCTAGCCGGAGCACAGATACGCAGTATTTT.

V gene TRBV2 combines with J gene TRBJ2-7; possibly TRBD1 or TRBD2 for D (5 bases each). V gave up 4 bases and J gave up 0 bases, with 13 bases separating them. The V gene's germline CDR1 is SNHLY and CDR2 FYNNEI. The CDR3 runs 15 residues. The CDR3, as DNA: TGTGCCAGCAGTGTTGAGAGGGGTAGCTCCTACGAGCAGTACTTC. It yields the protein CASSVERGSSYEQYF.